Sequencing of this T cell receptor (beta chain) was carried out in a study of identifying expanded T cells in peripheral blood. Points from the study as a whole: Technical replicates showed about 1.1 changed clones; two weeks about 16; four weeks 19. Two-week clone count variance significantly increased as total template count grew.

The assay was immunoSEQ multiplex PCR, and TCRdb's table has in-frame clones only and misses some. The data show approximately 59,000 clones, approximately 89% seen once. Concerning this clone itself: Its target is not known.

Per germline, CDR1 GTSNPN and CDR2 SVGIG (reference sequence). This CDR3 contains 13 residues. V lost 5 bases and J 3 bases, leaving 13 bases between the germline ends. Healthy donors had no documented immune events, such as infections, while sampled. The specimen sequenced was blood. This receptor was obtained from a person between 18 and 69 years old in good health. This chain links TRBV30 with TRBJ1-1, with a weak D call TRBD1 (5 bases). The CDR3: CAWGRQRYTEAFF. The CDR3 nucleotides read TGTGCCTGGGGCAGACAGCGATACACTGAAGCTTTCTTT.